These 28 T cell receptor beta chains were sequenced from one sample in a study of graft-versus-host responses after intestinal transplantation. Antigens of these TCRs are unknown. The method was immunoSEQ multiplex PCR; TCRdb's version includes in-frame clones alone and lacks a portion of them. The sample shows tens of thousands of clones, 90% of them seen only once. Here the sequenced sample was unstimulated CD4+ T cells sorted from spleen or lymph node cells, taken before intestinal transplant. These receptors came from a human donor who received an intestinal transplant.

This chain uses TRBV19 with TRBJ2-6, with TRBD1 as a possible D gene (5 bases). The CDR3 extends over 14 amino acids. Trimming shortened V by 9 bases and J by 0 bases, and 9 bases separated the two germline ends. The germline V gene encodes CDR1 LNHDA and CDR2 SQIVND (reference sequence). CDR3 DNA: TGTGCCAGCAGGGTTCCCTCTGGGGCCAACGTCCTGACTTTC. As protein: CASRVPSGANVLTF.

CDR3 sequence reads: CASSYATGVGYEQYF. The CDR3 DNA reads as TGTGCCAGCAGTTACGCCACGGGGGTCGGTTACGAGCAGTACTTC. The chain links TRBV6-5 to TRBJ2-7; tentative D call: TRBD2 (6 bases). Germline loops: CDR1 MNHEY, CDR2 SVGAGI. The CDR3 is 15 amino acids. V lost 2 bases and J lost 4, with 15 bases in between.

The CDR3 DNA sequence: TGCGCCAGCAGTGGATGGGGGGGCGGTTGGGGAGAGACCCAGTACTTC. Translated, it gives CASSGWGGGWGETQYF. The V and J genes are TRBV10-2 and TRBJ2-5, with a tentative D call TRBD2 (7 bases). Per the germline V gene, CDR1 is WSHSY and CDR2 is SAAADI. The CDR3 length is 16 residues. V gave up 4 bases and J gave up 4 bases, with 19 bases separating them.

The chain recombines TRBV5-1 with TRBJ2-1, with TRBD2 matching over 7 bases. The CDR3 runs to 16 residues. V shed 0 bases, J shed 4 bases, and the junction held 7 bases outside the gene matches. The germline gives CDR1 SGHRS, CDR2 YFSETQ. CDR3 loop: CASSLGGGATYNEQFF. The CDR3 nucleotides read TGCGCCAGCAGCTTGGGCGGGGGTGCCACTTACAATGAGCAGTTCTTC.

This clone has just one count. The chain links TRBV25-1 to TRBJ1-5; weak D call: TRBD1 (5 bases). Germline lookup yields CDR1 MGHDK and CDR2 SYGVNS. V lost 1 base and J 6 bases, leaving 10 bases between the germline ends. This CDR3 comprises 14 residues. Here the CDR3 reads CASSEWGEGQPQHF. The CDR3 nucleotides read TGTGCCAGCAGTGAATGGGGGGAGGGTCAGCCCCAGCATTTT.

The rearrangement links TRBV10-3 to TRBJ1-1, with TRBD1 matching 9 bases. Germline assignment: CDR1 ENHRY and CDR2 SYGVKD. The V gene end was trimmed by 6 bases and the J gene end by 5 bases; junction bases not matched to a gene: 1. The CDR3 length is 12 residues. CDR3 protein: CAIRGTGTEAFF. CDR3 DNA: TGTGCCATCAGAGGGACAGGGACTGAAGCTTTCTTT.

As for this clone: The junction departs from the called germline gene at one end, perhaps through a read error. This sample also contains other DNA sequences that code for the same CDR3. V usage is TRBV10-3 and J usage is TRBJ1-5; 9 bases fit TRBD1. The CDR3 is 15 residues long. The germline V gene has CDR1 ENHRY and CDR2 SYGVKD. CDR3 nucleotide sequence: TGCGCCATCAGCCCGGGACAGGGCAATAGTCAGCCCCAGCATTTT. It is translated as CAISPGQGNSQPQHF.

This clone was observed a single time. The chain links TRBV4-1 to TRBJ1-4, with D uncertain. The CDR3 runs to 13 residues. Germline loops: CDR1 MGHRA, CDR2 YSYEKL. V lost 0 bases and J 14 bases, leaving 13 bases between the germline ends. As DNA, the CDR3 is TGCGCCAGCAGCCAAGATCTCGCCATGAGGCTGTTTTTT. Translated, it gives CASSQDLAMRLFF.

The V and J genes are TRBV29-1 and TRBJ1-5; 8 nucleotides match TRBD1. Germline lookup yields CDR1 SQVTM and CDR2 ANQGSEA. The CDR3 sequence is 13 residues long. The trim removed 6 bases at V and 2 bases at J, leaving 3 bases unmatched. The DNA of the CDR3 is TGCAGCGTCAAGACAGGGGGCAATCAGCCCCAGCATTTT. It is translated as CSVKTGGNQPQHF. Combining the CDR3 with reference TRBV29-1 and TRBJ1-5 gives the whole variable domain SAVISQKPSRDICQRGTSLTIQCQVDSQVTMMFWYRQQPGQSLTLIATANQGSEATYESGFVIDKFPISRPNLTFSTLTVSNMSPEDSSIYLCSVKTGGNQPQHFGDGTRLSIL.

CDR3 sequence: CASSFSRASGGARSYEQYF. For the CDR3, the DNA is TGTGCCAGCAGTTTTTCTCGTGCTAGCGGGGGGGCCAGGTCCTACGAGCAGTACTTC. The genes are TRBV27 and TRBJ2-7; 12 positions match TRBD2. J gave up 1 base and V 3 bases, and 13 bases lay outside the gene matches. CDR1 and CDR2 (germline): MNHEY, SMNVEV (reference sequence). This CDR3 has 19 residues.

This chain uses TRBV9 with TRBJ1-1, with a tentative D call TRBD1 (5 bases). Germline CDR1 reads SGDLS; CDR2 reads YYNGEE. V lost 0 bases to trimming and J lost 1 base, with 7 bases between them. The CDR3 has 14 residues. CDR3 protein: CASSVVGQNTEAFF. The CDR3, as DNA: TGTGCCAGCAGCGTAGTCGGACAGAACACTGAAGCTTTCTTT.

The V call is TRBV2, the J call TRBJ2-5; 8 bases match TRBD2. The germline V gene has CDR1 SNHLY and CDR2 FYNNEI. The ends lost 4 bases at V and 3 bases at J; junction bases unmatched: 1. CDR3 size: 13 residues. The CDR3 protein is CASSVTSEETQYF. In DNA, the CDR3 is TGTGCCAGCAGTGTGACTAGCGAAGAGACCCAGTACTTC. The full variable domain, its missing parts supplied by reference TRBV2 and TRBJ2-5, is EPEVTQTPSHQVTQMGQEVILRCVPISNHLYFYWYRQILGQKVEFLVSFYNNEISEKSEIFDDQFSVERPDGSNFTLKIRSTKLEDSAMYFCASSVTSEETQYFGPGTRLLVL.

This chain links TRBV18 with TRBJ1-2; maybe TRBD1 (5 bases). V was pared by 2 bases and J by 4 bases, with 17 bases between. The length of the CDR3 is 16 residues. Germline assignment: CDR1 KGHSH and CDR2 LQKENI. The CDR3: CASSPGHFAGPYGYTF. The CDR3 nucleotides read TGTGCCAGCTCACCAGGTCATTTTGCGGGGCCCTATGGCTACACCTTC.

CDR3 amino acids: CASSRSGEAFF. The CDR3 coding sequence is TGTGCCAGCAGTCGTTCGGGGGAAGCTTTCTTT. The genes are TRBV2 and TRBJ1-1; D is unclear. The CDR3 loop spans 11 amino acids. From germline, CDR1 is SNHLY and CDR2 FYNNEI. V shed 5 bases and J shed 8 bases, with 9 bases lying between them.

This clone was counted once. This chain connects TRBV18 to TRBJ2-5; the D gene is possibly TRBD1 (6 bases). Germline V gene sequence: CDR1 KGHSH, CDR2 LQKENI. The CDR3 covers 16 residues. Trimming took 6 bases from V and 4 from J, leaving 21 bases between them. The chain's CDR3 is CASSPLSGTLGETQYF. The CDR3 DNA follows: TGTGCCAGCTCCCCTTTGAGTGGGACACTGGGAGAGACCCAGTACTTC.

The chain is built from TRBV25-1 and TRBJ2-2; D is possibly TRBD2 (6 bases). The CDR3 contains 14 residues. Germline loops: CDR1 MGHDK, CDR2 SYGVNS. V gave up 4 bases and J gave up 5 bases, with 11 bases separating them. The DNA for the CDR3 is TGTGCCAGCAGTGGGGACTTCTTAACCGGGGAGCTGTTTTTT. It specifies CASSGDFLTGELFF.

The chain joins TRBV4-2 to TRBJ1-6; a possible D gene is TRBD1 (5 bases). Trimming removed 2 bases at V and 3 bases at J, with 11 bases between. CDR1 and CDR2 from the germline V gene are LGHNA and YNFKEQ. This CDR3 spans 16 amino acids. CDR3 in amino acids: CASSQSAGNYNSPLHF. DNA of the CDR3: TGTGCCAGCAGCCAATCTGCAGGGAACTATAATTCACCCCTCCACTTT.

The chain employs TRBV5-1 and TRBJ2-1, with 7 bases matching TRBD2. This CDR3 comprises 14 residues. Germline CDR1 reads SGHRS; CDR2 reads YFSETQ. The trim removed 7 bases at V and 0 bases at J, leaving 4 bases unmatched. This CDR3 is CASSTSASYNEQFF. In nucleotides, the CDR3 is TGCGCCAGCTCCACTAGCGCCTCCTACAATGAGCAGTTCTTC.

CDR3 DNA sequence: TGTGCCAGTACCAAACCGAAGACAGGGAACAATCAGCCCCAGCATTTT. Translated: CASTKPKTGNNQPQHF. The rearrangement uses TRBV19 and TRBJ1-5; 7 bases align to TRBD1. With V trimmed by 7 bases and J by 3 bases, 12 bases remained unmatched. Germline CDR1 reads LNHDA; CDR2 reads SQIVND (reference sequence). CDR3 size: 16 residues.

This rearrangement joins TRBV6-5 to TRBJ2-7; 8 nucleotides agree with TRBD1. This CDR3 region has 15 residues. Trimming took 1 base from V and 0 from J; bases not matched to a gene: 2. Germline V lookup: CDR1 MNHEY, CDR2 SVGAGI. CDR3 residues: CASSYYRGSSYEQYF. The CDR3 region has the DNA TGTGCCAGCAGTTACTACAGGGGGAGCTCCTACGAGCAGTACTTC.

This chain uses TRBV5-1 with TRBJ2-3; TRBD2 agrees at 9 bases. The V gene end was trimmed by 4 bases and the J gene end by 4 bases; junction bases not matched to a gene: 10. The CDR3 has 16 amino acids. Germline CDR1 reads SGHRS; CDR2 reads YFSETQ. CDR3 nucleotide sequence: TGCGCCAGCAGCGCACTTAGCGGGGGATCCCCAGATACGCAGTATTTT. Amino acid sequence: CASSALSGGSPDTQYF.

The chain joins TRBV29-1 to TRBJ1-5; weak D call: TRBD1 (6 bases). From germline, CDR1 is SQVTM and CDR2 ANQGSEA. The CDR3 loop spans 13 amino acids. Trimming pared 4 bases from V and 3 bases from J, leaving 10 bases between. CDR3 coding DNA: TGCAGCGTTGTGACAGGAGCCAATCAGCCCCAGCATTTT. This encodes CSVVTGANQPQHF. Based on the CDR3 plus reference TRBV29-1 and TRBJ1-5, the full variable domain is SAVISQKPSRDICQRGTSLTIQCQVDSQVTMMFWYRQQPGQSLTLIATANQGSEATYESGFVIDKFPISRPNLTFSTLTVSNMSPEDSSIYLCSVVTGANQPQHFGDGTRLSIL.

This clone was recorded a few times. This chain uses TRBV6-6 with TRBJ1-6; a weak D match, TRBD1 (6 bases). CDR1 and CDR2 (germline): MNHNY, SVGAGI (reference sequence). The V end was cut by 11 bases, the J end by 7 bases, with 12 bases between. This CDR3 is built from 12 residues. CDR3 sequence (DNA): TGTGCCTGCTACAGGGAAAATTCACCCCTCCACTTT. Translation: CACYRENSPLHF.

The gene calls are TRBV18 and TRBJ2-5; D unclear. Germline V gives CDR1 KGHSH, CDR2 LQKENI. The V gene lost 0 bases and the J gene lost 9 bases, with 11 bases spanning the gap. This CDR3 is built from 13 residues. CDR3 coding DNA: TGTGCCAGCTCACCACCGTTTATAGTGCCCCAGTACTTC. This gives the protein CASSPPFIVPQYF.

The rearrangement uses TRBV6-6 and TRBJ2-3, with a weak D call TRBD2 (5 bases). The ends were cut back, 8 bases at V and 3 bases at J, with 21 bases in the middle. The germline CDR1 and CDR2 sequences are MNHNY and SVGAGI (reference sequence). The CDR3 totals 16 residues. The CDR3: CASSTPGIGRTDTQYF. The DNA of the CDR3 is TGTGCCAGCTCAACCCCCGGGATCGGCCGAACAGATACGCAGTATTTT.

V usage is TRBV2 and J usage is TRBJ1-1, with D perhaps matching TRBD1 (5 bases). Trimming removed 6 bases from V and 4 bases from J, with 15 bases in between. The CDR3 is 14 amino acids. Germline CDR1 is SNHLY and CDR2 is FYNNEI. The DNA for the CDR3 is TGTGCCAGCAGCCCGTTTCGGGGGGGCACTGAAGCTTTCTTT. It translates to CASSPFRGGTEAFF.

The J gene is TRBJ1-4, the V gene TRBV18, with D tentatively TRBD1 (6 bases). This CDR3 region has 15 residues. The germline V gene has CDR1 KGHSH and CDR2 LQKENI. Between the trimmed V and J ends, which lost 5 bases and 5 bases, there was a span of 15 bases. CDR3 DNA sequence: TGTGCCAGCTCAATACAGGGTTTCCCCAATGAAAAACTGTTTTTT. Its protein is CASSIQGFPNEKLFF. Combining the CDR3 with reference TRBV18 and TRBJ1-4 gives the whole variable domain NAGVMQNPRHLVRRRGQEARLRCSPMKGHSHVYWYRQLPEEGLKFMVYLQKENIIDESGMPKERFSAEFPKEGPSILRIQQVVRGDSAAYFCASSIQGFPNEKLFFGSGTQLSVL.

The chain recombines TRBV29-1 with TRBJ2-3, with TRBD2 matching 9 bases. CDR1 SQVTM and CDR2 ANQGSEA come from the germline V gene. V gave up 3 bases and J gave up 3 bases; unmatched junction bases: 10. The CDR3 length is 16 residues. CDR3 protein: CSVDGASGVGTDTQYF. The CDR3 nucleotides are TGCAGCGTTGATGGGGCTAGCGGGGTCGGTACAGATACGCAGTATTTT.